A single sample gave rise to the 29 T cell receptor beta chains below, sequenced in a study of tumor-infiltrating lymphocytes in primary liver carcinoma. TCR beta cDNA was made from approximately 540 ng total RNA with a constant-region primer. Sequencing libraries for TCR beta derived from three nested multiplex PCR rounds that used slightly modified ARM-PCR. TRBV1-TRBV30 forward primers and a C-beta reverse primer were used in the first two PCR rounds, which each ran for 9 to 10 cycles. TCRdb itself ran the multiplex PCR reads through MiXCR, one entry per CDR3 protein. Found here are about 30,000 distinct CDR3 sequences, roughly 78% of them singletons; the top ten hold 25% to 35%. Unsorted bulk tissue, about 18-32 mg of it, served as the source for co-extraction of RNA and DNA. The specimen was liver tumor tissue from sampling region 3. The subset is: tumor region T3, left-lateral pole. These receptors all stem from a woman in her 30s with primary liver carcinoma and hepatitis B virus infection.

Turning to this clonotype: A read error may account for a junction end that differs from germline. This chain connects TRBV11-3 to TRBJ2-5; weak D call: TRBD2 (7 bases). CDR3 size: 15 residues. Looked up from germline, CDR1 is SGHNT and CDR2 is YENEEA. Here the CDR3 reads CASSPPGGYQETQYF. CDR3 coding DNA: TGTGCCAGCAGCCCACCGGGGGGCTACCAAGAAACCCAGTACTTT.

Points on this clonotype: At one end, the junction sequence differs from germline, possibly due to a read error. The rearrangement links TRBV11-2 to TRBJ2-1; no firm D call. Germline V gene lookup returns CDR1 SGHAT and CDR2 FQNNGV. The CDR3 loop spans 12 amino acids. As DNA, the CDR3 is TGTGTCAGCTTATCGGTTACGAATGAACAGTTCTTC. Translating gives CVSLSVTNEQFF.

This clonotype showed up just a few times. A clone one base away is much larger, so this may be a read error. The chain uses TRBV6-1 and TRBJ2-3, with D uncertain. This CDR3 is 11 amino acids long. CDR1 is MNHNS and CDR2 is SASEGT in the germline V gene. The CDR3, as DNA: TGTGTCAGCAGTGAAACAGATACGCAGTATTTT. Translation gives CVSSETDTQYF.

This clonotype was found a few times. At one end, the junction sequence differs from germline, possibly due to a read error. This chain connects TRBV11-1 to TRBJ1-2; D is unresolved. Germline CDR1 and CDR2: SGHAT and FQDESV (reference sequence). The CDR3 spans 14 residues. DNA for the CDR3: TGTGCTAGCAGCCTTTCAGCGTCCTTAGGAGGCTACACCTTC. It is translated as CASSLSASLGGYTF.

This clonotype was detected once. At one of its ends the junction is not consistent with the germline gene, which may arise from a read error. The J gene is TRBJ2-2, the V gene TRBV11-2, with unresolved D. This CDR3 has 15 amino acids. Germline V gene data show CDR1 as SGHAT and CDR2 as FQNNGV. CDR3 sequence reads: CASSPLQGPTEELFF. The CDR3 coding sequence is TGTGCCAGCAGCCCTCTGCAAGGACCGACCGAGGAGCTGTTTTTC.

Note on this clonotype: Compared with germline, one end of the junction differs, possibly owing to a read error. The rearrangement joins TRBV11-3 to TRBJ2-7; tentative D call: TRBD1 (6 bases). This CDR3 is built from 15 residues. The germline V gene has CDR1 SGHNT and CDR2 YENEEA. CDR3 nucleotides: TGTGACAGCAGCCCCGGGACATGTGGCAACTACGAGCAGTACTTC. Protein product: CDSSPGTCGNYEQYF.

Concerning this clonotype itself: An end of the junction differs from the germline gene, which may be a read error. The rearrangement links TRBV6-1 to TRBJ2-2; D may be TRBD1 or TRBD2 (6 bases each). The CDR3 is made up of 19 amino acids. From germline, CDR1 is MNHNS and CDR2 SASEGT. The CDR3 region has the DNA TGTGCCAGCAGTGAAACCCTTCCCGGGGGCGCCGCGTACACCAGGGACCTGTTTTTT. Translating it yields CASSETLPGGAAYTRDLFF.

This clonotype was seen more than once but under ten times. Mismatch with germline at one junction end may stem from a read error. The chain's CDR3 is CVSSVGHSLNTGELFF. CDR3 bases: TGTGTCAGCAGCGTAGGACACTCCTTGAACACCGGGGAGCTGTTTTTT. The chain is built from TRBV11-2 and TRBJ2-2, with D maybe TRBD1 (5 bases). The CDR3 consists of 16 residues. Germline lookup yields CDR1 SGHAT and CDR2 FQNNGV.

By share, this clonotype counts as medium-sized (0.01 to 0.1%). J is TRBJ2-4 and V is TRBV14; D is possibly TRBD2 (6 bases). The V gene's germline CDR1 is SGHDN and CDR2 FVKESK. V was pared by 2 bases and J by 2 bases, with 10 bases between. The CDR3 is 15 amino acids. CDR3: CASSQRETPKNIQYF. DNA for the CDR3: TGTGCCAGCAGCCAACGGGAGACGCCCAAAAACATTCAGTACTTC.

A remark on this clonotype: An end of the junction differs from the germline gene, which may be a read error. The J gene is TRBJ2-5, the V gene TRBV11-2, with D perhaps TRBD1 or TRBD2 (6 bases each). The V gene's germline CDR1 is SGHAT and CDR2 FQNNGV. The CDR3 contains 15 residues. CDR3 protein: CASSLVVGGQETQYF. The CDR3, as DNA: TGTGCCAGCAGCTTAGTCGTAGGGGGGCAAGAGACCCAATACTTC.

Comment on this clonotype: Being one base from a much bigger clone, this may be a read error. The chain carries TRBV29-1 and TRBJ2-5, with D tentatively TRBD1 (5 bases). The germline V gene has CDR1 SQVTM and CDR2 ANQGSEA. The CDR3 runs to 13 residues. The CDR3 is CIAMAGPRETQYF. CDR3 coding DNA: TGCATCGCTATGGCAGGGCCGCGGGAGACCCAGTACTTC. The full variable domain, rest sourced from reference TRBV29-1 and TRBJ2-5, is SAVISQKPSRDICQRGTSLTIQCQVDSQVTMMFWYRQQPGQSLTLIATANQGSEATYESGFVIDKFPISRPNLTFSTLTVSNMSPEDSSIYLCIAMAGPRETQYFGPGTRLLVL.

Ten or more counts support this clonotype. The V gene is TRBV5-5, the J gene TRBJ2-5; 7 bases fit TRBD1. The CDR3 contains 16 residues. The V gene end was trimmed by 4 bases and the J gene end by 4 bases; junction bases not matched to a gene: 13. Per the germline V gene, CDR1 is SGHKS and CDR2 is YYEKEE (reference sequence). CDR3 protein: CASSLIGTGDRETQYF. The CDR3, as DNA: TGTGCCAGCAGCCTGATTGGAACAGGGGATCGAGAGACCCAGTACTTC.

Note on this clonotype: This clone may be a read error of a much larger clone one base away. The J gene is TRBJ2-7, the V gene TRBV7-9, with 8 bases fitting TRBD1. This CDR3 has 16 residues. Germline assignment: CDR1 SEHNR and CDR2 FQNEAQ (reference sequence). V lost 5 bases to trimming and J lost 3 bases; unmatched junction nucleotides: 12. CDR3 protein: CASSPCDQGADYEQYF. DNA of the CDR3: TGTGCCAGCAGCCCCTGTGATCAGGGGGCGGACTACGAGCAGTACTTC.

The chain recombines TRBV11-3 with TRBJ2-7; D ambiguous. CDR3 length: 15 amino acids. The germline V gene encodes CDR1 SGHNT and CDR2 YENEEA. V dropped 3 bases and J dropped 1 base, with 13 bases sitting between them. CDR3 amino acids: CASSLCPIESYEQYF. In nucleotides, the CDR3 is TGTGCCAGCAGCTTGTGCCCAATTGAATCCTACGAGCAGTACTTC. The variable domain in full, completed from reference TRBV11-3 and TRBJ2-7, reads EAGVVQSPRYKIIEKKQPVAFWCNPISGHNTLYWYLQNLGQGPELLIRYENEEAVDDSQLPKDRFSAERLKGVDSTLKIQPAELGDSAVYLCASSLCPIESYEQYFGPGTRLTVT.

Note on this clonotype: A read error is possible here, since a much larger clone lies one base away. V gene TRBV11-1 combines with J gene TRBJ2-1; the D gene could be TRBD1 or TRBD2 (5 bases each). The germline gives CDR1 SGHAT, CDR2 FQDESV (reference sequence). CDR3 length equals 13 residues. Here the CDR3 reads CASSFGTYNEQFF. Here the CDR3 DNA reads TGTGCCAGCAGCTTCGGGACCTACAATGAACAGTTCTTC.

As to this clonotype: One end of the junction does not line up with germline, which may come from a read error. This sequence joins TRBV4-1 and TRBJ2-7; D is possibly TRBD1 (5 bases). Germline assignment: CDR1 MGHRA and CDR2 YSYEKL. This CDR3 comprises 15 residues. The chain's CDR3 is CASSRVDSTTYEHCF. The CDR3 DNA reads TGCGCCAGCAGCCGCGTAGACAGTACGACATACGAGCACTGCTTC.

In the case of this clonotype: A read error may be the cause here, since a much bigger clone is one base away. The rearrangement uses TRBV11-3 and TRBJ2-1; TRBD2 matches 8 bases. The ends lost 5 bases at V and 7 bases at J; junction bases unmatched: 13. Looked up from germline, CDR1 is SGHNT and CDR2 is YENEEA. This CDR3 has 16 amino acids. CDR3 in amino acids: CASSQWTSRLENEQFF. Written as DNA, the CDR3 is TGTGCCAGCAGCCAGTGGACTAGCAGGTTAGAAAATGAGCAGTTCTTC.

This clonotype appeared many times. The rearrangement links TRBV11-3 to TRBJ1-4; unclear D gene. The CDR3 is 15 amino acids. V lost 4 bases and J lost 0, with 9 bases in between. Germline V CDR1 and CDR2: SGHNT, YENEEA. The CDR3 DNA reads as TGTGCCAGCAGCTCGCACACAGCAACTAATGAAAAACTGTTTTTT. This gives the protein CASSSHTATNEKLFF.

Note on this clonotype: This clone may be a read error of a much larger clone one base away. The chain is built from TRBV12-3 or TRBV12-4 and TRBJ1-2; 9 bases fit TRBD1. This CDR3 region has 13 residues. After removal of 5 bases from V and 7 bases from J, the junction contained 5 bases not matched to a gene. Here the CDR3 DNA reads TGTGCCAGCAGTCTCAACAGGGGGCGTGGCTACACCTTC. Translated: CASSLNRGRGYTF.

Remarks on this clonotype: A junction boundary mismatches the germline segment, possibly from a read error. The CDR3, as DNA: TGTACCAGCAGCTTGGGGCGGGAGCCTGGCCCCGAGCAGTTCTTC. This codes for CTSSLGREPGPEQFF. The chain couples TRBV11-2 to TRBJ2-1; 7 nucleotides agree with TRBD2. The V gene's germline CDR1 is SGHAT and CDR2 FQNNGV. This CDR3 contains 15 residues.

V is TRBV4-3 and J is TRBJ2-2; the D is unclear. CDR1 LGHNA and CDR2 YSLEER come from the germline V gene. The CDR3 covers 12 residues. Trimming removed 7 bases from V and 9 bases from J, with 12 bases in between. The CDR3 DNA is TGCGCCAGCATACTTGGCATCAGGGAGCTGTTTTTT. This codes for CASILGIRELFF.

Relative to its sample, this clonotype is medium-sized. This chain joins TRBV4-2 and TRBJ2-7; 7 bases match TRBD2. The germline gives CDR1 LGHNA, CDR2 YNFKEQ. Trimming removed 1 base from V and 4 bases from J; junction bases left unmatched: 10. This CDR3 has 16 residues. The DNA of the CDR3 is TGTGCCAGCAGCCAAGCCGCCGGGCGGGAGTTGTACGAGCAGTACTTC. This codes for CASSQAAGRELYEQYF.

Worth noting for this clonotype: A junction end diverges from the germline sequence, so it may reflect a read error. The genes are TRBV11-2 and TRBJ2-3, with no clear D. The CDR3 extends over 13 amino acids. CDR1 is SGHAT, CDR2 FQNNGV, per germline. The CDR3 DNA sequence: TGTGTCAGCAACTTAGGCCCCACAGATACGCAATATTTT. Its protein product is CVSNLGPTDTQYF.

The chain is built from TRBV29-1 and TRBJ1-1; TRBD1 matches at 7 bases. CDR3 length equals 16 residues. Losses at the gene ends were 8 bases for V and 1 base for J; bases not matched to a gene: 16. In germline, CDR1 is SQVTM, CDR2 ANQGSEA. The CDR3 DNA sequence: TGCAGCTCTATGCTGATCCGAACAGGGGCGAACACTGAAGCTTTCTTT. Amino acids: CSSMLIRTGANTEAFF.

The CDR3, as DNA: TGCGCCAGCAGCCGAGGTATTGCGGGAGCCAGGCATACGCAGTATTTT. Translation: CASSRGIAGARHTQYF. This chain links TRBV4-3 with TRBJ2-3; 7 bases fit TRBD2. The CDR3 loop spans 16 amino acids. Germline V gene lookup returns CDR1 LGHNA and CDR2 YSLEER. With 4 bases clipped from V and 7 bases from J, the junction kept 14 bases outside the gene matches.

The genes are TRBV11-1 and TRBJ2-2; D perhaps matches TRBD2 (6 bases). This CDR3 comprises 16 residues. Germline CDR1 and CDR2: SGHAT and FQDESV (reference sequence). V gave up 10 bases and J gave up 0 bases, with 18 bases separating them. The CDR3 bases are TGTGCCACTAGCATAGTGGGGGGTACGAACACCGGGGAGCTGTTTTTT. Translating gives CATSIVGGTNTGELFF. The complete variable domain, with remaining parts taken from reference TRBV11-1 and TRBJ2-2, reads EAEVAQSPRYKITEKSQAVAFWCDPISGHATLYWYRQILGQGPELLVQFQDESVVDDSQLPKDRFSAERLKGVDSTLKIQPAELGDSAMYLCATSIVGGTNTGELFFGEGSRLTVL.

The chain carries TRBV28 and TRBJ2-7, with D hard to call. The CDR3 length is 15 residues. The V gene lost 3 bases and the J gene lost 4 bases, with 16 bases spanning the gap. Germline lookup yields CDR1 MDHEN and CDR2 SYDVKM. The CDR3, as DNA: TGTGCCAGCAGTTTCTGGGCGGAGAGCGTGTACGAGCAGTACTTC. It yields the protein CASSFWAESVYEQYF.

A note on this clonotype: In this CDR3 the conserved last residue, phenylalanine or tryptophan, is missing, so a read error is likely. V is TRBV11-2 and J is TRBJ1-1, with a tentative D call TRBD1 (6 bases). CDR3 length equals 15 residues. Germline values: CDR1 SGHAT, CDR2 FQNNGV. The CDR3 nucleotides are TGTGCTAGCAGCGTAGACGGACAGTTTAACACTGAAGCTTTCATT. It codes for CASSVDGQFNTEAFI.

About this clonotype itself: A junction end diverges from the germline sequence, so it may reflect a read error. The CDR3 nucleotides read TGTGCCAGTAGTCCATTGGGGACCGGCGCGAGGACGTCTTCCTTCACAGATGCGCAGTATTTT. This codes for CASSPLGTGARTSSFTDAQYF. V and J are TRBV6-2 or TRBV6-3 and TRBJ2-3; either TRBD1 or TRBD2 may supply D (5 bases each). The CDR3 runs 21 residues. Germline values: CDR1 MNHEY, CDR2 SVGEGT.